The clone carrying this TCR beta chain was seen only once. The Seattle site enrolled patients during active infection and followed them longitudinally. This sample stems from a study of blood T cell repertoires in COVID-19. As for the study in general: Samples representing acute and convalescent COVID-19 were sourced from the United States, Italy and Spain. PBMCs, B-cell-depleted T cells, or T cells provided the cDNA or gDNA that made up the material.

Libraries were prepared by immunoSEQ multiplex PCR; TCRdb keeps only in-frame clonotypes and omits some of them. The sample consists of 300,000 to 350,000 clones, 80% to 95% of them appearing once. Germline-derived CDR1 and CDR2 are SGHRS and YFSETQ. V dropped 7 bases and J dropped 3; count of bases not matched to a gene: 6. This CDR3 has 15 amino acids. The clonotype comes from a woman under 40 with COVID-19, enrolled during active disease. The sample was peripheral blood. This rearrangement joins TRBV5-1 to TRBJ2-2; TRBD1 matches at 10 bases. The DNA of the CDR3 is TGCGCCAGCTCCGTAGGGACAGGGGACACCGGGGAGCTGTTTTTT. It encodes CASSVGTGDTGELFF.